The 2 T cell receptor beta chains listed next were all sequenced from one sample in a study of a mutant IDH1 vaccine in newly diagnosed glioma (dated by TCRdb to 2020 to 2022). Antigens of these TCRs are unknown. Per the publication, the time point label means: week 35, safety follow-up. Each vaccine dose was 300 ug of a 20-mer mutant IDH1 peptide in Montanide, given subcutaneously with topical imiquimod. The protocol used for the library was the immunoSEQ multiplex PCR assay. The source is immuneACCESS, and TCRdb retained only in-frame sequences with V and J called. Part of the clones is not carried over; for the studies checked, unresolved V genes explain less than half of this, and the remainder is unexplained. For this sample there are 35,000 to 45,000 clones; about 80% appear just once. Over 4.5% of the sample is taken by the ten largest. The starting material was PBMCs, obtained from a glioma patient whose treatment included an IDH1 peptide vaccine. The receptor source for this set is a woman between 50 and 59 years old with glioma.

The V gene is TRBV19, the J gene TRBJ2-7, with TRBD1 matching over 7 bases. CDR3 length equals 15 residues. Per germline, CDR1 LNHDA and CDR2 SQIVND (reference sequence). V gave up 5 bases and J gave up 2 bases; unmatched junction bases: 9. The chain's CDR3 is CASSSTPGQTYEQYF. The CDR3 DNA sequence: TGTGCCAGTAGTTCCACCCCGGGACAGACCTACGAGCAGTACTTC.

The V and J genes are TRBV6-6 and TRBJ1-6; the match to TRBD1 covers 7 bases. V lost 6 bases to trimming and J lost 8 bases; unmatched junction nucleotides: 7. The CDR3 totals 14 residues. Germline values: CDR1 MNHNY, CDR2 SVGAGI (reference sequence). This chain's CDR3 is CASRHGTDDSPLHF. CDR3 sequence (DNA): TGTGCCAGCAGACATGGGACAGACGATTCACCCCTCCACTTT.